Listed below are T cell receptor beta chains from one sample, sequenced in a study of cytomegalovirus exposure and HLA in healthy donors. Here immunoSEQ multiplex PCR was the method, and the copy in TCRdb shows in-frame clones only, minus some. The repertoire holds fewer than 300,000 clones, with about 80% as singletons. The sequencing sample was made of PBMCs. These receptor sequences come from a girl aged 2 to 9 in good health and CMV-seronegative. The CDR3 runs from the conserved cysteine through the conserved F or W. The D gene is left open where the match is weak. Only part of the rows carry a size: once, few, many, or a class if the clone is expanded.

V gene,J gene,D gene,clone size,CDR3 DNA,CDR3 protein
TRBV5-4,TRBJ2-7,.,.,TGTGCCAGCAGCTTGGGCCTGAGGGAGACCTCATATCAGGAGCAGTACTTC,CASSLGLRETSYQEQYF
TRBV2,TRBJ1-6,.,few,TGTGCCAGCAGAGGCGGTCCGGCATATTCACCCCTCCACTTT,CASRGGPAYSPLHF
TRBV9,TRBJ2-2,.,.,TGTGCCAGCAGCGCCCGATCACAGGGGAACACCGGGGAGCTGTTTTTT,CASSARSQGNTGELFF
TRBV13,TRBJ1-4,.,.,TGTGCCAGCAGATCCACACGAGACAGACAGGCGGCTAATGAAAAACTGTTTTTT,CASRSTRDRQAANEKLFF
TRBV29-1,TRBJ2-4,.,.,TGCAGCGTTGAAGATCAACGGGGAAGGGGGACCAAAAACATTCAGTACTTC,CSVEDQRGRGTKNIQYF
TRBV14,TRBJ1-6,.,.,TGTGCCAGCAGCCACATCGGAGTTTCCTATAATTCACCCCTCCACTTT,CASSHIGVSYNSPLHF
TRBV19,TRBJ1-2,TRBD1,once,TGTGCCAGCCCGGACAGGGTTTATGGCTACACCTTC,CASPDRVYGYTF
TRBV5-1,TRBJ1-6,TRBD1,.,TGCGCCAGCAGCCCCGGGACAGGGGCTTCACCCCTCCACTTT,CASSPGTGASPLHF
TRBV10-3,TRBJ2-2,TRBD1,.,TGTGCCACCACAGGGGGCGCGTACACCGGGGAGCTGTTTTTT,CATTGGAYTGELFF
TRBV9,TRBJ2-7,TRBD2,.,TGTGCCAGCAGCGTAGACAGCGGGGAGGGACCGCAGTACTTC,CASSVDSGEGPQYF
TRBV28,TRBJ2-3,.,.,TGTGCCAGCAGTCAGGAGGGAAGCACAGATACGCAGTATTTT,CASSQEGSTDTQYF
TRBV7-6,TRBJ1-4,.,.,TGTGCCAGCAGCTTAGCGCCCACCTCTGAGGAAAAACTGTTTTTT,CASSLAPTSEEKLFF
TRBV6-6,TRBJ2-2,TRBD1,.,TGTGCCAGCAGTACCCGGACAGGGTCGGCCGGGGAGCTGTTTTTT,CASSTRTGSAGELFF
TRBV29-1,TRBJ2-5,.,few,TGCAGCGTTGAAGGGCGGGGACAAGAGACCCAGTACTTC,CSVEGRGQETQYF
TRBV29-1,TRBJ2-2,TRBD2,.,TGCAGCGCCAATCTAGCGGGAGGGCCTATAGGCGGGGAGCTGTTTTTT,CSANLAGGPIGGELFF
TRBV18,TRBJ2-7,.,.,TGTGCCAGCTCACCGGGCAGGGGTAGTGGCGAGCAGTACTTC,CASSPGRGSGEQYF
TRBV5-4,TRBJ2-7,TRBD1,.,TGTGCCAGCAGCTTGGGACAGGGTTCCTACGAGCAGTACTTC,CASSLGQGSYEQYF
TRBV19,TRBJ2-6,.,.,TGTGCCAGTAGTATTTCTCAGGGGTTCTCTGGGGCCAACGTCCTGACTTTC,CASSISQGFSGANVLTF
TRBV19,TRBJ1-6,.,.,TGTGCCAGTAGTATACTCAGGGCCGATTCACCCCTCCACTTT,CASSILRADSPLHF
TRBV5-1,TRBJ1-1,.,few,TGCGCCAGCAGCTTGGCCGGGAGAGCAATAGAAGCTTTCTTT,CASSLAGRAIEAFF
TRBV27,TRBJ2-1,TRBD2,.,TGTGCCAGCAGCCTCAGGACTAGCGGGGGGGTCAATGAGCAGTTCTTC,CASSLRTSGGVNEQFF
TRBV7-9,TRBJ1-2,.,once,TGTTCCAGCACCCCCGTTGCGGGCACGAGAGGGGGCTACACCTTC,CSSTPVAGTRGGYTF
TRBV28,TRBJ1-3,TRBD1,once,TGTGCCAGCACCCAGGGGGGTTCTGGAAACACCATATATTTT,CASTQGGSGNTIYF
TRBV18,TRBJ2-5,.,.,TGTGCCAGCTCATCCATACCGGGATCGGGCCAAGAGACCCAGTACTTC,CASSSIPGSGQETQYF
TRBV6-5,TRBJ2-3,.,.,TGTGCCAGCAGTTACACCCTCCTTAGGGGCACGCAGTATTTT,CASSYTLLRGTQYF
TRBV28,TRBJ1-6,.,once,TGTGCCAGCAGCCAACAGAATTCACCCCTCCACTTT,CASSQQNSPLHF
TRBV7-3,TRBJ2-1,.,few,TGTGCCAGCAGCTTGATCGCCAGGGGTGGGTCCTACAATGAGCAGTTCTTC,CASSLIARGGSYNEQFF
TRBV7-2,TRBJ1-3,.,.,TGTGCCAGCAGCCTGGACAGTTTCTTCTCTGGAAACACCATATATTTT,CASSLDSFFSGNTIYF
TRBV5-1,TRBJ2-1,TRBD2,.,TGCGCCAGCAGCTTGTCTGCTAGCGGGAGCTACAATGAGCAGTTCTTC,CASSLSASGSYNEQFF
TRBV5-1,TRBJ1-2,TRBD1,few,TGCGCCAGCAGCTTTTGGACAGGCTATGGCTACACCTTC,CASSFWTGYGYTF
TRBV6-5,TRBJ1-1,TRBD1,.,TGTGCCAGCAATTCCCACCTCACAGGGGGCACTGAAGCTTTCTTT,CASNSHLTGGTEAFF
TRBV10-3,TRBJ2-5,.,.,TGTGCCATCAGTGAGAACGAGGGGACTGAGGAGACCCAGTACTTC,CAISENEGTEETQYF
TRBV7-3,TRBJ2-7,.,.,TGTGCCAGCAGCGCAAACAGGGCGGCTCCCTACGAGCAGTACTTC,CASSANRAAPYEQYF
TRBV28,TRBJ1-2,TRBD1,.,TGTGCCAGCAGTTTATTGGGACAGGGGCGCACATATGGCTACACCTTC,CASSLLGQGRTYGYTF
TRBV2,TRBJ2-4,TRBD2,.,TGTGCCAGCAGACTAGCGGGAGCCAAAAACATTCAGTACTTC,CASRLAGAKNIQYF
TRBV5-4,TRBJ2-7,TRBD1,.,TGTGCCAGCCACAGGGGTGCCGAGCAGTACTTC,CASHRGAEQYF
TRBV9,TRBJ2-1,TRBD1,.,TGTGCCATCACCGGGACAGGTTACAATGAGCAGTTCTTC,CAITGTGYNEQFF